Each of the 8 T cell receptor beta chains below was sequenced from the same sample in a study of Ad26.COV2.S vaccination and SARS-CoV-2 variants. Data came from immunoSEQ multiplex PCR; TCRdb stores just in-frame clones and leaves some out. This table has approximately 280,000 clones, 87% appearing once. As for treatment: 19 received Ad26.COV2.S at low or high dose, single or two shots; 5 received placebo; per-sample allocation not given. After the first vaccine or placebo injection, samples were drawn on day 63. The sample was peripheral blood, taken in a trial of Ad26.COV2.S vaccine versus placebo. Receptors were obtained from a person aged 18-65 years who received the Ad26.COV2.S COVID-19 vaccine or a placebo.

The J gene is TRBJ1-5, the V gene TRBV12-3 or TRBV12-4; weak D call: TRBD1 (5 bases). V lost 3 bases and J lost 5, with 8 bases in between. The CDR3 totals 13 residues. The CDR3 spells CASSLRGDQPQHF. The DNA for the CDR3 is TGTGCCAGCAGTTTGAGGGGTGATCAGCCCCAGCATTTT.

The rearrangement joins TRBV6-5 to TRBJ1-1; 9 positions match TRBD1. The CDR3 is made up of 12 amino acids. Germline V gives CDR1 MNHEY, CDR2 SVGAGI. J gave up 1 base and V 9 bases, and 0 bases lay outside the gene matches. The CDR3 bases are TGTGCCAGACAGGGGGCGAACACTGAAGCTTTCTTT. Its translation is CARQGANTEAFF.

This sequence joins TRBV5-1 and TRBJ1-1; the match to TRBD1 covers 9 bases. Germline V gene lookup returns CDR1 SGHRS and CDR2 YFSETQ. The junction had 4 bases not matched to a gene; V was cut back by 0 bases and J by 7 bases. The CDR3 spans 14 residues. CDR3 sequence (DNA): TGCGCCAGCAGCTTGGCCTTGGACAGGGGTGAAGCTTTCTTT. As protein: CASSLALDRGEAFF.

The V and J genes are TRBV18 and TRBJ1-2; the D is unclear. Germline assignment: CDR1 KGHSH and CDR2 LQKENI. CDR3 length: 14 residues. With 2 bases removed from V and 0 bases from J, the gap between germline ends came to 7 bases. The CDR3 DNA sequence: TGTGCCAGCTCACCATACGGAGCTAACTATGGCTACACCTTC. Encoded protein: CASSPYGANYGYTF.

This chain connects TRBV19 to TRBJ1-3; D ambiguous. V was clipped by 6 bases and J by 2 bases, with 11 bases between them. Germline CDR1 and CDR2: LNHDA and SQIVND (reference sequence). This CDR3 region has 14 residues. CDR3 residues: CASRLQQTGNTIYF. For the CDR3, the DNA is TGTGCCAGTAGGTTACAGCAAACTGGAAACACCATATATTTT.

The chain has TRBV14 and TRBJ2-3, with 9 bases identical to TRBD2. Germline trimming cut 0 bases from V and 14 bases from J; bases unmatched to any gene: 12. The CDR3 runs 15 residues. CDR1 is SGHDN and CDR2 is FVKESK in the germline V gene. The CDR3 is CASSQDGLAGPPRYF. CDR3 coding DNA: TGTGCCAGCAGCCAAGATGGGCTAGCGGGGCCCCCCCGGTATTTT.

Here the CDR3 DNA reads TGTGCCAGCAGCTTAGTGAGCGGGGGGGCCTACGAGCAGTACTTC. Its protein is CASSLVSGGAYEQYF. This chain joins TRBV7-2 and TRBJ2-7, with 10 bases lining up with TRBD2. From germline, CDR1 is SGHTA and CDR2 FQGNSA. This CDR3 is 15 amino acids long. V dropped 1 base and J dropped 2; count of bases not matched to a gene: 2.

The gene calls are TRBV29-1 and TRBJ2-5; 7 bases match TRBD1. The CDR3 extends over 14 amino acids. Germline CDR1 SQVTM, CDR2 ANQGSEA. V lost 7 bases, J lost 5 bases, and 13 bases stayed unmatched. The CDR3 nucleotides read TGCAGCGGGATGGGACAGTCGGGGCTGGAGACCCAGTACTTC. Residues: CSGMGQSGLETQYF.